This T cell receptor (beta chain) was sequenced in a study of T cell repertoires in aging, cancer and after chemotherapy. Study background: Chronic lymphocytic leukemia patients on fludarabine- or bendamustine-based regimens gave paired samples before and after chemotherapy. Overall study findings and caveats: Loss of evenness, beyond lost richness, contributed to age-related TCR diversity decline in cancer patients.

V lost 5 bases and J lost 0, with 14 bases in between. CDR1 and CDR2 (germline): MNHNY, SVGAGI (reference sequence). The CDR3 consists of 16 residues. TCR beta rearrangements were amplified from peripheral blood genomic DNA. Of note for this clonotype: Its specificity is unknown.

A mixed TRB-A/B primer pool amplified rearranged TRB by multiplex touch-down PCR. TCRdb reanalysed the multiplex PCR reads using MiXCR and keeps one entry per CDR3 protein. The repertoire has about 1,800 distinct CDR3 sequences, about 50% of them found once; the top ten carry around 86%. Sequenced: blood. The chain recombines TRBV6-6 with TRBJ2-1; D unresolved. This clonotype was obtained from a human donor with a blood cancer. The CDR3 DNA is TGTGCCAGCAGTCCGGAGTGGCCAGACTCCTACAATGAGCAGTTCTTC. Amino acid sequence: CASSPEWPDSYNEQFF.